This paragraph reports one TCR beta chain. What it recognizes is unknown. The CDR3 extends over 13 amino acids. V lost 0 bases and J lost 7, with 7 bases in between. Germline CDR1 and CDR2: MRHNA and SNTAGT. This entry belongs to a study of long-term antiretroviral therapy in people with HIV. Study details: Some samples came about a decade before the 2015 immediate-ART recommendation, and these were the earliest.

General study points: The clones with expansion before ART were dominant in the repertoire at all time points. Diversity increased after ART yet remained lower than in transplant donor controls.

Investigators performed immunoSEQ version v3.0 at survey level. Using immunoSEQ multiplex PCR, the repertoire was profiled, and TCRdb retains in-frame clones only, with some absent. The sample shows 11,000 to 15,000 clones, roughly 90% of them seen only once. DNA was extracted from approximately 0.95-9.8 million thawed cryopreserved PBMC. Here the sequenced sample was unsorted PBMCs, taken 6.2 years after starting antiretroviral therapy. The rearrangement joins TRBV6-4 to TRBJ2-1; D remains unclear. The TCR was taken from a man aged 35 to 55 with HIV. The CDR3 nucleotides are TGTGCCAGCAGTGACTCCATAGGGAATGAGCAGTTCTTC. This encodes CASSDSIGNEQFF.